Sequencing of this T cell receptor beta chain was carried out in a study of T cells after yellow fever vaccination (dated by TCRdb to the late 2010s). Turning to the overall study: The SMART-Seq v4 Ultra Low Input RNA kit was used to prepare libraries from fractions with low cell numbers. Bulk TCR alpha and beta repertoires were sequenced longitudinally to track T-cell clones before and after primary and booster YFV17D yellow fever vaccination. Two healthy male donors, one aged 18 to 29 and one aged 30 to 40 years, were included in the cohort. Blood was drawn at multiple timepoints before and after primary and secondary immunization, with bulk PBMC replicates and cell subsets isolated.

General conclusions and limits of the study: A small share of clonotypes was detected in both CD4 and CD8 compartments, with the overlap likely arising from convergent recombination. Most clones expanded after primary vaccination (almost 97% of CD4 and 80% to 90% of CD8) were re-detected after the booster, suggesting that broad memory maintenance occurred. Computational filtering was needed because FACS-sorted repertoires could contain abundant contaminating clonotypes from the bulk population. Only two donors were included in the study, so the extent to which the findings can be generalized is limited. The secondary T-cell response was weaker than the primary response but faster, peaking on day 5 instead of day 15.

As for this clonotype: Its specific antigen is unknown. Per-base qualities were not stored, and no clone one base away is much larger.

The intended sense of this specimen's treatment or condition label: live attenuated yellow fever vaccine strain. PBMCs were isolated from peripheral blood using a standard Ficoll-Paque protocol. Dynabeads CD4 and CD8 positive selection kits were used to isolate CD4 and CD8 T-cell fractions. TriZol was used to extract RNA from bulk PBMCs, CD4 and CD8 fractions, and dextramer-positive and dextramer-negative fractions. The data were produced on an Illumina NovaSeq 6000. TCR cDNA was made using 5'RACE template switching, a step that added a universal primer site and unique molecular identifiers. cDNA synthesis was primed from both the TCR alpha and TCR beta constant segments. Two PCR steps were used to amplify libraries, with sample barcodes and sequencing adapters being added in the second step. Sequencing of the libraries was done on either Illumina HiSeq 2500 (2x100 bp) or NovaSeq (2x150 bp). Per the authors' processing: Reads were demultiplexed and collapsed into UMI consensus sequences with MIGEC, and V(D)J alignment was performed with MiXCR. Vaccine-responding clonotypes were defined with edgeR using replicate PBMC samples, requiring FDR below 0.01 and a log2 fold change above 5 up to day 15. Bulk clonotypes were assigned CD4 or CD8 identity according to which sequenced CD4 or CD8 repertoire held them at higher abundance. TCRdb applied fastp at Q25 and MiXCR to the public reads, then kept only in-frame beta chains. All rows with the same CDR3 protein become a single entry with the most common DNA and genes. In this record, the V and J calls reflect TCRdb's handling and not the investigators' own analysis. This sample is represented by 150,000 to 200,000 distinct CDR3 sequences; roughly 9% of them were singletons. Roughly 40% of the sample is taken by the ten largest.

V and J are trimmed by 11 bases and 3 bases, and the gene matches miss 6 bases of the junction. Sequences ENHRY (CDR1) and SYGVKD (CDR2) are obtained from the germline V gene. The CDR3 sequence holds 13 residues, the cysteine and phenylalanine included. This entry keeps only the CDR3 DNA: 39 bases, framed from base 1. The sample in question was CD8+ T cells sorted from PBMCs, obtained 45 days after the yellow fever booster vaccination. This sequence uses TRBV10-3 and TRBJ2-3; 9 junctional bases match TRBD1. The clonotype was recovered from a man aged 18 to 30 who received the YFV17D yellow fever vaccine. DNA sequence: TGTGCCTTTAGGGACAGGGAGACAGATACGCAGTATTTT. It translates as CAFRDRETDTQYF.